This T cell receptor (beta chain) was recovered during a study of T cell repertoires in cytomegalovirus infection (dated by TCRdb to the late 2010s). Describing the broader study: The HLA type of each donor mattered for the analysis, because public TCR beta signatures pointed to carriage of CMV infection along with the matching HLA type.

Beyond this particular receptor, the publication reports: The ex vivo response was dominated by HLA-C-restricted CMV-specific TCR beta clonotypes, which also provided the single most frequent clonotype in two of eight donors. In both this cohort and an independent roughly 350-donor cohort, the cumulative frequency of public TCR beta family members distinguished carriers of CMV infection plus the relevant HLA type.

The junction carries 14 bases between V and J, which are trimmed by 5 bases and 4 bases respectively. Sequences SGHVS (CDR1) and FNYEAQ (CDR2) are obtained from the germline V gene. The CDR3 has 14 amino acids, counting the end cysteine and phenylalanine. The CDR3 DNA has 42 bases and is translated from base 1. This clonotype was found many times. It has no known antigen specificity. One base away there is no much larger clone; base qualities are not given. Sequencing was carried out with an Illumina HiSeq 1500. Using fastp at Q25 and MiXCR, TCRdb reprocessed the public reads and kept productive beta chains. Identical CDR3 protein sequences are pooled into one entry, listed with their most common genes and DNA. The sample table shows around 350,000 distinct CDR3 sequences, and around 18% are seen once. Together, the top ten hold 7.5% to 9.5% of the sample.

The origin of this receptor is a human donor in good health (CMV status not recorded). Some clones in this sample may be carry-over from other donors' samples. Sequences were obtained from PBMCs. The chain employs TRBV7-6 and TRBJ1-1; TRBD1 is a possible D gene, resting on 5 matching bases. In nucleotides, the sequence is TGTGCCAGCAGCCCGCCGGGGGGAGGCACTGAAGCTTTCTTT. Protein translation: CASSPPGGGTEAFF.